Sequencing of this T cell receptor (beta chain) was carried out in a study of CD8+ T cells in alopecia areata. Noted treatment: oral pan-JAK inhibitor, 5-10 mg twice daily. This CDR3 has 17 amino acids. CDR1 is SGHTA, CDR2 FQGNSA, per germline. Losses at the gene ends were 2 bases for V and 0 bases for J; bases not matched to a gene: 8. RNA extraction was followed by reverse transcription into cDNA, which acted as the sequencing template. Here immunoSEQ multiplex PCR was the method, and the copy in TCRdb shows in-frame clones only, minus some. In the table there are 35,000 to 50,000 clones, about three fifths of which are singletons.

This clonotype was obtained from a human donor with alopecia areata. This specimen consisted of CD8+ T cells sorted from blood, obtained at week 4, from a patient treated with tofacitinib. This chain connects TRBV7-2 to TRBJ2-5; TRBD1 aligns across 8 bases. In DNA, the CDR3 is TGTGCCAGCAGCTTAAAGCTCGGGACAGGCTACCAAGAGACCCAGTACTTC. Amino acids: CASSLKLGTGYQETQYF. Looking up the rest from reference TRBV7-2 and TRBJ2-5 gives the full variable domain: GAGVSQSPSNKVTEKGKDVELRCDPISGHTALYWYRQSLGQGLEFLIYFQGNSAPDKSGLPSDRFSAERTGGSVSTLTIQRTQQEDSAVYLCASSLKLGTGYQETQYFGPGTRLLVL.